A selection of T cell receptor beta chains follows, all from one sample in a study of vaccination and CD4 T cells after COVID-19. Their cognate antigens are unknown. TCRdb used MiXCR to reprocess the PCR reads, holding one entry per CDR3 protein. The data show over 9,000 distinct CDR3 sequences, roughly 61% seen once. Specimen: cultured CD4+ T cells from blood, collected after SARS-CoV-2 vaccination. The receptor source for this set is a human donor with COVID-19. CDR3s include the opening cysteine and the closing phenylalanine or tryptophan.

V gene	J gene	CDR3 protein
TRBV28	TRBJ1-2	CASSPGGGYGYTF
TRBV7-2	TRBJ2-7	CASSSSIRSYEQYF
TRBV24-1	TRBJ2-3	CATSDLLAGGPPDTQYF
TRBV7-6	TRBJ2-7	CASSSPGLPYEQYF
TRBV7-9	TRBJ1-3	CASSLRGSSGNTIYF
TRBV11-3	TRBJ1-5	CASRSSHQPQHF
TRBV5-1	TRBJ1-1	CASSLGTGVMNTEAFF
TRBV6-1	TRBJ1-5	CASSLSPGPTNQPQHF
TRBV7-2	TRBJ2-5	CASSLSLQETQYF
TRBV7-9	TRBJ1-6	CASSPITGNNSPLHF
TRBV28	TRBJ1-2	CASRGDGASGYTF
TRBV20-1	TRBJ1-1	CSARVPVGGLEAFF
TRBV10-3	TRBJ2-3	CAIMGADNPSDTQYF
TRBV5-6	TRBJ2-1	CASAVHNEQFF
TRBV11-3	TRBJ2-5	CASSLGPEETQYF
TRBV19	TRBJ1-5	CASIPGTARNQPQHF
TRBV11-3	TRBJ2-5	CASSLDLGRQETQYF
TRBV19	TRBJ1-1	CASSIRRNTEAFF
TRBV7-2	TRBJ1-5	CASSQSGLENQPQHF
TRBV2	TRBJ1-1	CASSYTGSGTEAFF
TRBV6-5	TRBJ1-1	CASSWTLNRGNTEAFF
TRBV6-1	TRBJ2-7	CASRGTGGSFYEQYF